The sequence of this TCR beta chain was determined in a study of blood T cell repertoires in COVID-19 (dated by TCRdb to the early 2020s). Notes on the research overall: Samples from collaborators originated in the United States, Italy and Spain and spanned both the acute and convalescent phases of COVID-19. Where available, HLA class I and class II types were obtained from metadata supplied by the sample provider rather than from assay-based typing. Samples were obtained from the ongoing ImmuneRACE study (first 160 participants) and from about 1,300 subjects provided by 6 global collaborators. Nearly every sample came with metadata listing a de-identified subject ID, COVID-19 status, age in years and sex. Subjects who had been exposed to COVID-19, were actively infected with it, or had recovered from it provided the deeply sampled blood TCRbeta repertoires that made up the dataset. The prospective study material was composed of cDNA or gDNA derived from T cells, B-cell-depleted T cells, or PBMCs. The repertoires were released in a freely available public database intended as a resource for research on the immune response to SARS-CoV-2.

TCRbeta CDR3 regions were amplified from genomic DNA using the immunoSEQ Assay, a bias-controlled multiplex PCR. On the study's bioinformatics: The number of nucleated cells in each sample was estimated by amplification of reference gene primers within the assay. To quantify the absolute abundance of each unique TCRbeta CDR3 rearrangement, sequence reads were collapsed and filtered. For each sample, productive Simpson clonality was calculated by taking the square root of Simpson's diversity index across productive rearrangements. Held by TCRdb, this immuneACCESS table contains in-frame sequences only and omits some clones. Under half of the omission traces to an unresolved V gene where checked; the cause of the rest is unknown. That table is the source of V, J and clone size, and D and trimming were worked out from the DNA. A total of about 330,000 clones appear in this sample, 88% of them only once. The ten top clones hold 3.5% to 4.5% of the sample.

Whole blood was collected in K2EDTA tubes by collaborating institutions according to the institutions' own protocols. For TCRbeta analysis, collaborators shipped samples as frozen whole blood, isolated PBMCs, or DNA extracted from either of those sample types. Paper-wide results and their limitations: How much clinical and demographic metadata was included differed by source and by participant, and the metadata was provided uncurated.

As concerns this clone: The antigen this receptor binds is unknown. Base qualities are not recorded, but no much larger clone differs from it by a single base.

The specimen sequenced was peripheral blood. This clonotype was sampled from a woman in her forties or fifties with active or convalescent COVID-19.

The DNA sequence is TGTGCCACCAGTGGCGCCGCCGGGTCGAACACCGGGGAGCTGTTTTTT. Translated, it reads CATSGAAGSNTGELFF. The receptor chain draws on TRBV24-1 and TRBJ2-2, with the D gene not confidently named. The germline V gene specifies KGHDR as CDR1 and SFDVKD as CDR2. The CDR3 spans 16 residues, from the cysteine through the phenylalanine. The retained sequence is limited to the CDR3, 48 bases, with the frame set at the first base. V and J lose 5 bases and 0 bases, and a span of 12 bases separates them.